This TCR beta chain was captured by sequencing in a study of identical twins. This clonotype was observed a few times. Germline V gives CDR1 SGHTA, CDR2 FQGNSA. V was shortened by 5 bases and J by 0 bases, with 17 bases between the two germline ends. This CDR3 is built from 17 residues. TCRdb re-analysed the 5' RACE reads in MiXCR, keeping a single row per CDR3 protein. The table includes 600,000 to 850,000 distinct CDR3 sequences, around a sixth detected once. These records were also assigned to another study, of T cells expressing NK-cell markers. That source notes: Restricting sorting to alpha-beta TCR T cells was achieved in several experiments by an anti-gamma-delta TCR antibody.

V and J are TRBV7-2 and TRBJ2-1, with D possibly TRBD2 on 6 matching bases. This receptor was taken from a woman younger than 35 in good health. The sequenced sample was PBMCs. CDR3 amino acids: CASSHLSGQSSYNEQFF. In nucleotides, the CDR3 is TGTGCCAGCAGCCACCTTAGCGGTCAAAGCTCCTACAATGAGCAGTTCTTC.